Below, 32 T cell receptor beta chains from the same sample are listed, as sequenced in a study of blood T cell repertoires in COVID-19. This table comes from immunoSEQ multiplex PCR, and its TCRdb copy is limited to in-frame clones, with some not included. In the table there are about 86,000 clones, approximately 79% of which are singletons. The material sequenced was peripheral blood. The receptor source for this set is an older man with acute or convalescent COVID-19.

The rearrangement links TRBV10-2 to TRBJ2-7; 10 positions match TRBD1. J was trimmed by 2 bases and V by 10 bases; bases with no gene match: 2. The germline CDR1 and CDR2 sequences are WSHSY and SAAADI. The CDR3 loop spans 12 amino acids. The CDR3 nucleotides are TGCGCCACCGGGACAGGGGCCTACGAGCAGTACTTC. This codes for CATGTGAYEQYF.

The CDR3, as DNA: TGTGCCAGCAGCTTCGGGGGTTATAATTCACCCCTCCACTTT. Translation: CASSFGGYNSPLHF. V and J are TRBV7-2 and TRBJ1-6; D might be TRBD1 (5 bases). The ends were cut back, 3 bases at V and 4 bases at J, with 7 bases in the middle. The germline V gene encodes CDR1 SGHTA and CDR2 FQGNSA. This CDR3 comprises 14 residues.

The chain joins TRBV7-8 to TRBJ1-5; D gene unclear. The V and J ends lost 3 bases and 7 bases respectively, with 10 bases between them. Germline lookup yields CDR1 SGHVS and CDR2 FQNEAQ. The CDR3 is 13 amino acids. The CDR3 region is CASSFDGEQPQHF. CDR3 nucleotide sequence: TGTGCCAGCAGCTTCGACGGGGAACAGCCCCAGCATTTT.

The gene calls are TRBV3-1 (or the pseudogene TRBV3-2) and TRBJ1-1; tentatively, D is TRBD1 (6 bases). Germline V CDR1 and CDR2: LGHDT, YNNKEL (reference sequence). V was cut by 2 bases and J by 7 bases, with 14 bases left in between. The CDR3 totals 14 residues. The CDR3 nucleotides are TGTGCCAGCAGCCAATCCGGACAGAAAGATGAAGCTTTCTTT. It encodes CASSQSGQKDEAFF.

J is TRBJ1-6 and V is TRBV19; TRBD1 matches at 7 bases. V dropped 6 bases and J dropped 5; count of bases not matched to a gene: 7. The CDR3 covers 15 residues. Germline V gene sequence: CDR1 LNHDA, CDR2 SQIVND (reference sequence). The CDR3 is CASSQGTVNNSPLHF. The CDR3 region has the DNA TGTGCCAGTAGCCAAGGGACAGTCAATAATTCACCCCTCCACTTT.

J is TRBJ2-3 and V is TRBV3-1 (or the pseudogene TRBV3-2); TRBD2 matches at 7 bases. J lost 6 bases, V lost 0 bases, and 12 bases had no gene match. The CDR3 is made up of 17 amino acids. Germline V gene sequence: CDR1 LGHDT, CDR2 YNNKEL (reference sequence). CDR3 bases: TGTGCCAGCAGCCAAGATCTCGGAAGCGGGGCGCGGGATACGCAGTATTTT. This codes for CASSQDLGSGARDTQYF.

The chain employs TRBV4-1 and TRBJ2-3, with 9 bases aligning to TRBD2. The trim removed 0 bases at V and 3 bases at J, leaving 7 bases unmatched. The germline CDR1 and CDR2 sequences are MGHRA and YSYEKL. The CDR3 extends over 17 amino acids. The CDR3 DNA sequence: TGCGCCAGCAGCCAAGATTCCAGCGGGGGGCTTACAGATACGCAGTATTTT. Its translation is CASSQDSSGGLTDTQYF.

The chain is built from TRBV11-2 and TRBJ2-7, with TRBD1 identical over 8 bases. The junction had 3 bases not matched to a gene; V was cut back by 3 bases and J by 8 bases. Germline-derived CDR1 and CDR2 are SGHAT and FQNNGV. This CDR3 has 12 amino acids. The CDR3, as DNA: TGTGCCAGCAGCTTGGACAGGGTAAAGCAGTACTTC. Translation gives CASSLDRVKQYF.

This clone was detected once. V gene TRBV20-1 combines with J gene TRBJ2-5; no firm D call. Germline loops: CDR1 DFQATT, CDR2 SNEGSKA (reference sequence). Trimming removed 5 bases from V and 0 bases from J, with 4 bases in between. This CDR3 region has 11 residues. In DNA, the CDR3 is TGCAGTGCTCAGTACCAAGAGACCCAGTACTTC. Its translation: CSAQYQETQYF.

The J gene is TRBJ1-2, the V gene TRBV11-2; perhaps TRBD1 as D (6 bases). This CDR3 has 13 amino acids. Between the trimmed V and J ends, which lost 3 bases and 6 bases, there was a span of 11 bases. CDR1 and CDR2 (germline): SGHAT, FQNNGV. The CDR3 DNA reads TGTGCCAGCAGCTTCGGACAGATTAATGGCTACACCTTC. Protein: CASSFGQINGYTF.

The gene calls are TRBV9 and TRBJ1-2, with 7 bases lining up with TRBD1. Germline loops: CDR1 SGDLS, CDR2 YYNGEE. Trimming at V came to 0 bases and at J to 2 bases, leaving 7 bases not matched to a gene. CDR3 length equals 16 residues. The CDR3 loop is CASSVGGTAINYGYTF. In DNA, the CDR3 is TGTGCCAGCAGCGTAGGTGGGACAGCTATAAACTATGGCTACACCTTC.

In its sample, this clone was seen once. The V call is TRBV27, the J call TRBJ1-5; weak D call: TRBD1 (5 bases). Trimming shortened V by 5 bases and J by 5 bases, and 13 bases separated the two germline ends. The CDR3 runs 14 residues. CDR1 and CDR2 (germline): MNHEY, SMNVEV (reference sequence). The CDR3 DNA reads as TGTGCCAGCAGTGGGCCTCGGGGGGATCAGCCCCAGCATTTT. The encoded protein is CASSGPRGDQPQHF.

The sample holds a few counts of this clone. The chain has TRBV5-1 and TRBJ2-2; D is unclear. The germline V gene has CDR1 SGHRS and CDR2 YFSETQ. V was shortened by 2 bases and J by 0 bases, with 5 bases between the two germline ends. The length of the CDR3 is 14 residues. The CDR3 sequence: CASSLSPNTGELFF. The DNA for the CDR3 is TGCGCCAGCAGCTTATCTCCGAACACCGGGGAGCTGTTTTTT.

The CDR3 DNA reads as TGTGCCACCAGTGATTTGCGACTAGCGGGGGGAAATGAGCAGTTCTTC. This codes for CATSDLRLAGGNEQFF. The chain is built from TRBV24-1 and TRBJ2-1; 13 positions agree with TRBD2. The germline V gene encodes CDR1 KGHDR and CDR2 SFDVKD. CDR3 length: 16 amino acids. After removal of 0 bases from V and 7 bases from J, the junction contained 2 bases not matched to a gene.

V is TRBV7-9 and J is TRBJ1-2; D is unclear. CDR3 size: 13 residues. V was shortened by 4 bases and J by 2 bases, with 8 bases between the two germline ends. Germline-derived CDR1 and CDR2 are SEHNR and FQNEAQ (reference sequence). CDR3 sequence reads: CASSSYTNYGYTF. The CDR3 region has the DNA TGTGCCAGCAGCTCATACACGAACTATGGCTACACCTTC.

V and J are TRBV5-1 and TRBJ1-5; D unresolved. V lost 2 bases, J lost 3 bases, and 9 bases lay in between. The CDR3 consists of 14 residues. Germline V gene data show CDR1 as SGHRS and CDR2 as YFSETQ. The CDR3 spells CASSLDGSNQPQHF. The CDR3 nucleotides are TGCGCCAGCAGCTTAGACGGGTCCAATCAGCCCCAGCATTTT.

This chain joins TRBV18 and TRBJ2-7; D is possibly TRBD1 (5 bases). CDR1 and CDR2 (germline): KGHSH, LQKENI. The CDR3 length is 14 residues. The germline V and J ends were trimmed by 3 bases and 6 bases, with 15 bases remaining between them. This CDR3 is CASSPLPQGGEQYF. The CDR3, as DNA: TGTGCCAGCTCACCTCTCCCCCAGGGCGGCGAGCAGTACTTC.

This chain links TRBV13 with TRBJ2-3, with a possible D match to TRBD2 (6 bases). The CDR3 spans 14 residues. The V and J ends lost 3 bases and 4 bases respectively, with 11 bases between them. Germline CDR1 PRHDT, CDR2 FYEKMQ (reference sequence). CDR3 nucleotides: TGTGCCAGCAGCTTTGGACTAATCGCAGATACGCAGTATTTT. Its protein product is CASSFGLIADTQYF.

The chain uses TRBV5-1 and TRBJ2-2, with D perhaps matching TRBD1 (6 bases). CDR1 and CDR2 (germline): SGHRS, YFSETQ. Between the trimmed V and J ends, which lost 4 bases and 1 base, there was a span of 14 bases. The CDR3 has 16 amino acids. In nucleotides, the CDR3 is TGCGCCAGCAGCCCATCCAGGGGCGGGAACACCGGGGAGCTGTTTTTT. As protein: CASSPSRGGNTGELFF.

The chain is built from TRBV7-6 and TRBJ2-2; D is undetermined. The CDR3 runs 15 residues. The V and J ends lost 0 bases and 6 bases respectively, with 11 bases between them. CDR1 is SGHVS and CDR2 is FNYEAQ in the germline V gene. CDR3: CASSLAAVLAGELFF. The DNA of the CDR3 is TGTGCCAGCAGCTTAGCCGCGGTCTTAGCCGGGGAGCTGTTTTTT. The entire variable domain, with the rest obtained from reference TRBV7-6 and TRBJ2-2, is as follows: GAGVSQSPRYKVTKRGQDVALRCDPISGHVSLYWYRQALGQGPEFLTYFNYEAQQDKSGLPNDRFSAERPEGSISTLTIQRTEQRDSAMYRCASSLAAVLAGELFFGEGSRLTVL.

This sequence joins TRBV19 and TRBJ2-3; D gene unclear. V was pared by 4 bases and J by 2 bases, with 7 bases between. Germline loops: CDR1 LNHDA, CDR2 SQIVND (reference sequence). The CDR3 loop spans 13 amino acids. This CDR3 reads CASSNSLTDTQYF. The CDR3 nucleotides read TGTGCCAGTAGTAACAGCCTCACAGATACGCAGTATTTT. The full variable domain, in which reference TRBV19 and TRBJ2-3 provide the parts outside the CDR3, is DGGITQSPKYLFRKEGQNVTLSCEQNLNHDAMYWYRQDPGQGLRLIYYSQIVNDFQKGDIAEGYSVSREKKESFPLTVTSAQKNPTAFYLCASSNSLTDTQYFGPGTRLTVL.

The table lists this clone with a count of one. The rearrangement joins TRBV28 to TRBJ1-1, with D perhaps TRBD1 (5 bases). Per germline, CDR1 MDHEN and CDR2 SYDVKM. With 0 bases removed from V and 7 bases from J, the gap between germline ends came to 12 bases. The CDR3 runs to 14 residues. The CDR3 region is CASSLWGGSGEAFF. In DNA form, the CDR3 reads TGTGCCAGCAGTTTATGGGGGGGGAGCGGTGAAGCTTTCTTT.

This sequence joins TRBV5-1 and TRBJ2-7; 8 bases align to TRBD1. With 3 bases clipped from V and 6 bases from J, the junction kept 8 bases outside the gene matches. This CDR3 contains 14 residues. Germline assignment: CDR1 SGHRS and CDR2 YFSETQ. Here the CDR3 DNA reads TGCGCCAGCAGCTGGGGGCAGGGGGCACGCGAGCAGTACTTC. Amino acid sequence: CASSWGQGAREQYF. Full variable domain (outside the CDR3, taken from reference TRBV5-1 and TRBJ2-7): KAGVTQTPRYLIKTRGQQVTLSCSPISGHRSVSWYQQTPGQGLQFLFEYFSETQRNKGNFPGRFSGRQFSNSRSEMNVSTLELGDSALYLCASSWGQGAREQYFGPGTRLTVT.

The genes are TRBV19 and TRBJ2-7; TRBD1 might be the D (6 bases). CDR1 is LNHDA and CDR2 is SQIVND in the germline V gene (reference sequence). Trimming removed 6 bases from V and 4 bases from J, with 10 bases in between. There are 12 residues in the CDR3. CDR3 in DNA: TGTGCCAGTAGGGACAGCGTTTACGAGCAGTACTTC. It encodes CASRDSVYEQYF.

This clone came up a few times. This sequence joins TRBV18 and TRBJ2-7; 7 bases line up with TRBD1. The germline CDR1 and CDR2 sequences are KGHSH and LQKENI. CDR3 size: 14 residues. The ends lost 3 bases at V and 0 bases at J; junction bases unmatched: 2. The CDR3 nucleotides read TGTGCCAGCTCACCGGACAGGAACTCCTACGAGCAGTACTTC. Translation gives CASSPDRNSYEQYF.

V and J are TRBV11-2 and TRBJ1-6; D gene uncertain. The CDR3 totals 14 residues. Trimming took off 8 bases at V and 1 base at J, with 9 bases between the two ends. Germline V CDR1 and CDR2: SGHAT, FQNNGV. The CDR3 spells CASRRASYNSPLHF. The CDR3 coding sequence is TGTGCCAGCCGGCGGGCTTCCTATAATTCACCCCTCCACTTT.

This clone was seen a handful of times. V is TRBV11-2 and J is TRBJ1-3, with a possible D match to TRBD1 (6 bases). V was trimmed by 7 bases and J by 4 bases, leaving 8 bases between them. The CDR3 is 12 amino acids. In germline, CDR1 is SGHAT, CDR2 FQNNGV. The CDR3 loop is CASNTGGNTIYF. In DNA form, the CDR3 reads TGTGCCAGCAACACAGGGGGAAACACCATATATTTT.

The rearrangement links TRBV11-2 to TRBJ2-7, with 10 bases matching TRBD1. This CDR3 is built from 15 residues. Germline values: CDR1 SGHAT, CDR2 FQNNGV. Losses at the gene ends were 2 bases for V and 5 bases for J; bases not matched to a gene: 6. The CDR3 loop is CASSLNRGTGDEQYF. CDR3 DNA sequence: TGTGCCAGCAGCTTAAACCGCGGGACAGGGGACGAGCAGTACTTC.

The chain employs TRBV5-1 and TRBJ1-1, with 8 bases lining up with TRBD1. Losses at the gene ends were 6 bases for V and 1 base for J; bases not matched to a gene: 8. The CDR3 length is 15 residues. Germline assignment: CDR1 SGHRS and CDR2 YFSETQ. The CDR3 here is CASTGSGTGNTEAFF. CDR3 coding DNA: TGCGCCAGCACCGGGTCCGGGACAGGGAACACTGAAGCTTTCTTT.

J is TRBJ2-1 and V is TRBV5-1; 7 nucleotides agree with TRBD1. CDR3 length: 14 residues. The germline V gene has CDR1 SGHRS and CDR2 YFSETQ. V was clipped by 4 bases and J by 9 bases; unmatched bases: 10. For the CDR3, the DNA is TGCGCCAGCAGCCCTGTCACAGGGGAACGTGAGCAGTTCTTC. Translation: CASSPVTGEREQFF.

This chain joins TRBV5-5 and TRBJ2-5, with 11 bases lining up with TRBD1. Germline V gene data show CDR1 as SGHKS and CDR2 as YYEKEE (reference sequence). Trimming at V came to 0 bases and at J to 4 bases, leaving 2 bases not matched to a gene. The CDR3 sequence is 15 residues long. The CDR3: CASSLGGTGGETQYF. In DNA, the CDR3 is TGTGCCAGCAGCTTGGGTGGGACAGGGGGAGAGACCCAGTACTTC. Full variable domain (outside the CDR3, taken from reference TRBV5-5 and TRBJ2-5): DAGVTQSPTHLIKTRGQQVTLRCSPISGHKSVSWYQQVLGQGPQFIFQYYEKEERGRGNFPDRFSARQFPNYSSELNVNALLLGDSALYLCASSLGGTGGETQYFGPGTRLLVL.

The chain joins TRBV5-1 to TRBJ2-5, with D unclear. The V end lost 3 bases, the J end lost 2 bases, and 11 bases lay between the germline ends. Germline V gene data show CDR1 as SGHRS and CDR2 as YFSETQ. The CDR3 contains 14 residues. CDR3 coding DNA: TGCGCCAGCAGCTACTTACCGTCACAAGAGACCCAGTACTTC. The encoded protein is CASSYLPSQETQYF.